These T cell receptor beta chains were read from a single sample in a study of blood T cell repertoires in COVID-19. Measured with immunoSEQ multiplex PCR; TCRdb has only the in-frame clones, and not every one. The table lists 210,000 or so clones, about 90% of them singletons. The source material was PBMCs or T cells enriched from blood (not recorded which). The receptors were sampled from a man aged 30-40 years who had recovered from COVID-19. The CDR3 runs from the conserved cysteine through the conserved F or W. A D gene is named only where the DNA matches it firmly. The listing skips clone size in some rows; elsewhere it reads once, few, many or a size class.

v_call: TRBV11-2
clone_size: -
j_call: TRBJ2-7
d_call: -
cdr3_nt: TGTGCCAGCAGCCAATCCTACGAGCAGTACTTC
cdr3_aa: CASSQSYEQYF

v_call: TRBV19
clone_size: -
j_call: TRBJ1-1
d_call: TRBD1
cdr3_nt: TGTGCCAGTAGTATCCAGGGGGCGCTTCGGACTGAAGCTTTCTTT
cdr3_aa: CASSIQGALRTEAFF

v_call: TRBV30
clone_size: few
j_call: TRBJ2-7
d_call: -
cdr3_nt: TGTGCCTGGAGTGTTGGGGGGTACGAGCAGTACTTC
cdr3_aa: CAWSVGGYEQYF

v_call: TRBV28
clone_size: -
j_call: TRBJ1-2
d_call: TRBD1
cdr3_nt: TGTGCCAGTAACCGTCCGGGACAGGGTAATGGCTACACCTTC
cdr3_aa: CASNRPGQGNGYTF

v_call: TRBV28
clone_size: once
j_call: TRBJ1-2
d_call: -
cdr3_nt: TGTGCCAGCAGTTTAGGTGTCGACAGCTACTATGGCTACACCTTC
cdr3_aa: CASSLGVDSYYGYTF

v_call: TRBV4-2
clone_size: -
j_call: TRBJ2-1
d_call: TRBD1
cdr3_nt: TGTGCCAGCAGCCAAGATAGGGACAGCTCCTACAATGAGCAGTTCTTC
cdr3_aa: CASSQDRDSSYNEQFF

v_call: TRBV15
clone_size: -
j_call: TRBJ2-5
d_call: -
cdr3_nt: TGTGCCACCAGCAGAGGTGGGCCGAACCAAGAGACCCAGTACTTC
cdr3_aa: CATSRGGPNQETQYF

v_call: TRBV11-3
clone_size: -
j_call: TRBJ2-7
d_call: TRBD2
cdr3_nt: TGTGCCAGCAGCTTAGTAGCGGGGGGCTCCTACGAGCAGTACTTC
cdr3_aa: CASSLVAGGSYEQYF

v_call: TRBV10-3
clone_size: -
j_call: TRBJ1-4
d_call: -
cdr3_nt: TGTGCCATCAGTGAGTCTCTGGGGGCTGAGATGCAGGGAAAACTGTTTTTT
cdr3_aa: CAISESLGAEMQGKLFF

v_call: TRBV7-9
clone_size: once
j_call: TRBJ1-4
d_call: -
cdr3_nt: TGTGCCAGCAGCTTAGTGGGGGCCGATGAAAAACTGTTTTTT
cdr3_aa: CASSLVGADEKLFF

v_call: TRBV3-1/TRBV3-2
clone_size: -
j_call: TRBJ1-1
d_call: -
cdr3_nt: TGTGCCAGCAGCCCATTTCGGTCTTTGGACACTGAAGCTTTCTTT
cdr3_aa: CASSPFRSLDTEAFF

v_call: TRBV19
clone_size: -
j_call: TRBJ1-1
d_call: -
cdr3_nt: TGTGCCAGTAGTATTGAAGGACAGATGAACACTGAAGCTTTCTTT
cdr3_aa: CASSIEGQMNTEAFF

v_call: TRBV4-2
clone_size: once
j_call: TRBJ1-4
d_call: -
cdr3_nt: TGTGCCAGCAGCCAAGAAGATTCCAGGTTATTTGCAACTAATGAAAAACTGTTTTTT
cdr3_aa: CASSQEDSRLFATNEKLFF

v_call: TRBV9
clone_size: -
j_call: TRBJ2-2
d_call: TRBD1
cdr3_nt: TGTGCCAGCAGCTCCCGGACAGGGGTCCCCGCCGGGGAGCTGTTTTTT
cdr3_aa: CASSSRTGVPAGELFF

v_call: TRBV21-1
clone_size: -
j_call: TRBJ2-7
d_call: -
cdr3_nt: TGTGCCAGCAGCAAGAGTTGGGGACTAGCGCCCTCGGGGGCGGGTCGAGAGCAGTACTTC
cdr3_aa: CASSKSWGLAPSGAGREQYF

v_call: TRBV19
clone_size: few
j_call: TRBJ2-3
d_call: TRBD2
cdr3_nt: TGTGCCAGTACCCCCGTAGTTGGGCCCCGAGGGACTATCCGCACAGATACGCAGTATTTT
cdr3_aa: CASTPVVGPRGTIRTDTQYF

v_call: TRBV7-9
clone_size: -
j_call: TRBJ1-4
d_call: -
cdr3_nt: TGTGCCAGCAGCCGTGGTTTCCGGGAAAAACTGTTTTTT
cdr3_aa: CASSRGFREKLFF

v_call: TRBV7-8
clone_size: -
j_call: TRBJ2-2
d_call: TRBD1
cdr3_nt: TGTGCCAGCACCCCACAGACAGGGCGACCCGGTGCCGGGGAGCTGTTTTTT
cdr3_aa: CASTPQTGRPGAGELFF

v_call: TRBV27
clone_size: -
j_call: TRBJ1-2
d_call: TRBD1
cdr3_nt: TGTGCCAGCAGTCTAACGACAGGGGGCAACTATGGCTACACCTTC
cdr3_aa: CASSLTTGGNYGYTF

v_call: TRBV19
clone_size: -
j_call: TRBJ2-1
d_call: TRBD1
cdr3_nt: TGTGCCAGTAGGGGACAGGGTTCCTACAATGAGCAGTTCTTC
cdr3_aa: CASRGQGSYNEQFF

v_call: TRBV19
clone_size: -
j_call: TRBJ2-7
d_call: -
cdr3_nt: TGTGCCAGTAGTGTCAGGGTTCGGGCCTACGAGCAGTACTTC
cdr3_aa: CASSVRVRAYEQYF

v_call: TRBV30
clone_size: -
j_call: TRBJ2-3
d_call: TRBD1
cdr3_nt: TGTGCCTGGAGAAGAGGGGGCGCGACAGATACGCAGTATTTT
cdr3_aa: CAWRRGGATDTQYF

v_call: TRBV5-4
clone_size: -
j_call: TRBJ1-2
d_call: -
cdr3_nt: TGTGCCAGCAGCCGCCCGACAGCGACCTATGGCTACACCTTC
cdr3_aa: CASSRPTATYGYTF

v_call: TRBV5-4
clone_size: -
j_call: TRBJ2-1
d_call: -
cdr3_nt: TGTGCCAGCAGCTTCCGGACACTTGAGCAGTTCTTC
cdr3_aa: CASSFRTLEQFF

v_call: TRBV19
clone_size: -
j_call: TRBJ1-4
d_call: -
cdr3_nt: TGTGCCAGTATTTCCCTTGAGGAAAAACTGTTTTTT
cdr3_aa: CASISLEEKLFF

v_call: TRBV5-1
clone_size: -
j_call: TRBJ1-1
d_call: -
cdr3_nt: TGCGCCAGCAGCTTGGAGGGAGGTGAAGCTTTCTTT
cdr3_aa: CASSLEGGEAFF